Described below is a single T cell receptor beta chain sequence and its context. This sample is part of a study of shared clonotypes between healthy human individuals. About the research overall: The donors, a couple of women and a few men, were aged 18 to 49.

Only in-frame clones appear in the TCRdb table, and some are missing; sequencing was by immunoSEQ multiplex PCR. The sample carries some 1,100,000 clones, approximately 80% recorded once. J gave up 2 bases and V 5 bases, and 6 bases lay outside the gene matches. The CDR3 has 15 amino acids. CDR1 is MNHEY and CDR2 is SMNVEV in the germline V gene (reference sequence). The V gene is TRBV27, the J gene TRBJ2-1; 7 nucleotides agree with TRBD2. Sequences were obtained from memory CD4+ T cells from PBMCs. The subset is: CD45RA-negative fraction. The receptor comes from a man in his late teens or twenties in good health. Some clones in this sample may be carry-over from other donors' samples. CDR3 nucleotides: TGTGCCAGCAGTGATGCGGGAGTGCCCTACAATGAGCAGTTCTTC. Encoded protein: CASSDAGVPYNEQFF.